This T cell receptor beta chain was sequenced for a study of cytomegalovirus exposure and HLA in healthy donors. Study-level points and caveats: Under in vitro conditions, three CMV-associated chains were confirmed as specific for CMV antigens.

Healthy bone marrow donors made up the donors. Comment on this clone: Antigen unknown.

This CDR3 is 15 amino acids long. CDR1 MNHEY and CDR2 SVGAGI come from the germline V gene. Trimming removed 0 bases from V and 2 bases from J, with 11 bases in between. PCR used 60 Vbeta primers and 13 Jbeta primers. Sequencing was performed with immunoSEQ multiplex PCR; in TCRdb, only in-frame clones are kept and a portion is missing. The listing records tens of thousands of clones. J is TRBJ2-7 and V is TRBV6-5; D is possibly TRBD1 (5 bases). Sequenced: PBMCs. The sequence came from a man aged 50 to 60 in good health and CMV-seronegative. The CDR3 region is CASSYSQGGTYEQYF. The CDR3 nucleotides are TGTGCCAGCAGTTACTCCCAGGGTGGGACCTACGAGCAGTACTTC.